The present TCR beta chain was sequenced within a study of blood T cell dynamics during melanoma immunotherapy. The sample's time point: pre-treatment baseline. Libraries were prepared by immunoSEQ multiplex PCR; TCRdb keeps only in-frame clonotypes and omits some of them. This sample has 15,000 to 20,000 clones, with roughly nine tenths found just once. CDR1 and CDR2 (germline): SGHRS, YFSETQ. There are 16 residues in the CDR3. V was clipped by 0 bases and J by 6 bases; unmatched bases: 5. The chain employs TRBV5-1 and TRBJ2-2, with 10 bases that match TRBD2. This specimen consisted of blood, obtained from a patient treated with checkpoint blockade. The receptor's source is a human donor with melanoma. CDR3 coding DNA: TGCGCCAGCAGCTTGGATCCTAGCGGGGGTTCCGGGGAGCTGTTTTTT. Its protein product is CASSLDPSGGSGELFF.